Below are 32 T cell receptor beta chains sequenced from a single sample in a study of brain T cells in children with intractable seizures. Data came from immunoSEQ multiplex PCR; TCRdb stores just in-frame clones and leaves some out. The profile covers around 100,000 clones, with approximately 94% appearing a single time and 3.8% taken by the ten largest. This sample comprised peripheral blood, obtained at surgery. These receptors were collected from a boy in the first two years of life with hemimegalencephaly and intractable seizures.

This chain uses TRBV28 with TRBJ1-1; 9 nucleotides match TRBD1. Germline V gene sequence: CDR1 MDHEN, CDR2 SYDVKM. With 6 bases clipped from V and 3 bases from J, the junction kept 11 bases outside the gene matches. The CDR3 is made up of 16 amino acids. CDR3 DNA: TGTGCCAGCAGGCCAACAGGGGGCTGGGGGGACACTGAAGCTTTCTTT. Amino acid sequence: CASRPTGGWGDTEAFF.

The chain uses TRBV11-2 and TRBJ2-3; possible D gene TRBD1, 6 bases. Germline CDR1 and CDR2: SGHAT and FQNNGV. Deletions cut 5 bases from V and 2 bases from J, with 14 bases between. CDR3 length: 15 amino acids. The CDR3 sequence is CASSAQDRPTDTQYF. The CDR3, as DNA: TGTGCCAGCAGCGCGCAGGACAGACCCACAGATACGCAGTATTTT.

The chain is built from TRBV27 and TRBJ2-5; TRBD1 agrees at 8 bases. This CDR3 contains 15 residues. CDR1 is MNHEY and CDR2 is SMNVEV in the germline V gene (reference sequence). Trimming took 6 bases from V and 3 from J; bases not matched to a gene: 9. The CDR3 loop reads CASRLGQGREETQYF. CDR3 DNA: TGTGCCAGCAGACTTGGACAGGGAAGAGAAGAGACCCAGTACTTC.

This clone was detected a few times. The rearrangement joins TRBV27 to TRBJ2-7, with TRBD1 matching 9 bases. J was trimmed by 3 bases and V by 3 bases; bases with no gene match: 0. CDR1 and CDR2 from the germline V gene are MNHEY and SMNVEV (reference sequence). The CDR3 sequence is 13 residues long. Here the CDR3 reads CASSLTGGYEQYF. In nucleotides, the CDR3 is TGTGCCAGCAGTTTGACAGGGGGCTACGAGCAGTACTTC.

The rearrangement uses TRBV3-1 (or the pseudogene TRBV3-2) and TRBJ2-7, with D maybe TRBD2 (6 bases). CDR1 is LGHDT, CDR2 YNNKEL, per germline (reference sequence). V was shortened by 5 bases and J by 6 bases, with 17 bases between the two germline ends. This CDR3 has 14 amino acids. The chain's CDR3 is CASSSRLWGVEQYF. The CDR3 region has the DNA TGTGCCAGCAGCTCAAGACTATGGGGGGTCGAGCAGTACTTC.

The J gene is TRBJ1-1, the V gene TRBV5-1; D uncertain. CDR1 SGHRS and CDR2 YFSETQ come from the germline V gene. This CDR3 is 12 amino acids long. Trimming shortened V by 0 bases and J by 10 bases, and 10 bases separated the two germline ends. The CDR3 loop reads CASSLEGSGAFF. CDR3 nucleotide sequence: TGCGCCAGCAGCTTGGAAGGGTCGGGAGCTTTCTTT.

The chain is built from TRBV12-3 or TRBV12-4 and TRBJ2-7; no definite D call. Trimming took 5 bases from V and 6 from J, leaving 14 bases between them. The CDR3 has 13 residues. The CDR3 bases are TGTGCCAGCAGTCAGAAACGTCTGGGCGAGCAGTACTTC. Translated, it gives CASSQKRLGEQYF.

The rearrangement joins TRBV29-1 to TRBJ2-7, with D possibly matching TRBD1 (6 bases). The CDR3 is made up of 15 amino acids. The germline V gene encodes CDR1 SQVTM and CDR2 ANQGSEA. Trimming removed 2 bases at V and 5 bases at J, with 19 bases between. CDR3 amino acids: CSVEKGQGQVNEQYF. Here the CDR3 DNA reads TGCAGCGTTGAAAAGGGCCAGGGGCAGGTTAACGAGCAGTACTTC.

The chain employs TRBV9 and TRBJ2-5; 7 bases fit TRBD1. The CDR3 spans 13 residues. CDR1 is SGDLS, CDR2 YYNGEE, per germline. The J segment lost 2 bases and the V segment lost 7 bases, leaving 5 bases of the junction unmatched. The CDR3 is CASSTGAQETQYF. Here the CDR3 DNA reads TGTGCCAGCTCCACAGGGGCACAAGAGACCCAGTACTTC. Looking up the rest from reference TRBV9 and TRBJ2-5 gives the full variable domain: DSGVTQTPKHLITATGQRVTLRCSPRSGDLSVYWYQQSLDQGLQFLIQYYNGEERAKGNILERFSAQQFPDLHSELNLSSLELGDSALYFCASSTGAQETQYFGPGTRLLVL.

The chain employs TRBV9 and TRBJ1-5; D unresolved. Looked up from germline, CDR1 is SGDLS and CDR2 is YYNGEE. The length of the CDR3 is 14 residues. V shed 0 bases and J shed 6 bases, with 10 bases lying between them. As DNA, the CDR3 is TGTGCCAGCAGCGTAGACGGAGGGTTTCAGCCCCAGCATTTT. Protein product: CASSVDGGFQPQHF.

V gene TRBV4-1 combines with J gene TRBJ2-5; possible D gene TRBD2, 5 bases. Between the trimmed V and J ends, which lost 0 bases and 5 bases, there was a span of 16 bases. The germline CDR1 and CDR2 sequences are MGHRA and YSYEKL. This CDR3 has 16 residues. Here the CDR3 reads CASSQESGPRGETQYF. The CDR3, as DNA: TGCGCCAGCAGCCAAGAGAGTGGCCCCCGCGGGGAGACCCAGTACTTC.

This chain links TRBV4-1 with TRBJ1-1, with D possibly TRBD1 on 5 matching bases. The CDR3 contains 15 residues. Between the trimmed V and J ends, which lost 1 base and 1 base, there was a span of 10 bases. Germline V gene lookup returns CDR1 MGHRA and CDR2 YSYEKL. The CDR3 here is CASSQVGRGNTEAFF. The CDR3 coding sequence is TGCGCCAGCAGCCAAGTCGGGAGGGGGAACACTGAAGCTTTCTTT.

The rearrangement joins TRBV5-6 to TRBJ1-5, with D perhaps TRBD1 (5 bases). The V gene lost 4 bases and the J gene lost 1 base, with 12 bases spanning the gap. The CDR3 loop spans 15 amino acids. Germline values: CDR1 SGHDT, CDR2 YYEEEE. CDR3 loop: CASSRRARSNQPQHF. The CDR3 coding sequence is TGTGCCAGCAGCCGCAGGGCTAGGAGCAATCAGCCCCAGCATTTT.

The V and J genes are TRBV5-4 and TRBJ2-3, with D possibly TRBD2 on 6 matching bases. The CDR3 covers 14 residues. V lost 4 bases and J lost 4, with 13 bases in between. Germline V gene lookup returns CDR1 SGHNT and CDR2 YYREEE (reference sequence). CDR3 residues: CASSLRLVSDTQYF. The CDR3 nucleotides read TGTGCCAGCAGCCTGCGACTAGTCTCAGATACGCAGTATTTT. Together with reference TRBV5-4 and TRBJ2-3, the CDR3 gives the full variable domain: ETGVTQSPTHLIKTRGQQVTLRCSSQSGHNTVSWYQQALGQGPQFIFQYYREEENGRGNFPPRFSGLQFPNYSSELNVNALELDDSALYLCASSLRLVSDTQYFGPGTRLTVL.

V and J are TRBV9 and TRBJ2-2; 7 bases map to TRBD2. Germline V lookup: CDR1 SGDLS, CDR2 YYNGEE. After removal of 4 bases from V and 2 bases from J, the junction contained 8 bases not matched to a gene. This CDR3 has 16 amino acids. CDR3 DNA: TGTGCCAGCAGCCTACGACTAGCCCGCAACACCGGGGAGCTGTTTTTT. Translation: CASSLRLARNTGELFF. Variable domain in full (rest from reference TRBV9 and TRBJ2-2): DSGVTQTPKHLITATGQRVTLRCSPRSGDLSVYWYQQSLDQGLQFLIQYYNGEERAKGNILERFSAQQFPDLHSELNLSSLELGDSALYFCASSLRLARNTGELFFGEGSRLTVL.

This clone came up once. The V and J genes are TRBV5-8 and TRBJ1-2, with 9 bases matching TRBD1. J was trimmed by 4 bases and V by 2 bases; bases with no gene match: 6. Germline CDR1 reads SGHTS; CDR2 reads YDEGEE. This CDR3 has 15 amino acids. CDR3 sequence reads: CASSFPGQGIYGYTF. The CDR3 DNA reads TGTGCCAGCAGCTTTCCGGGACAGGGCATCTATGGCTACACCTTC.

This chain joins TRBV5-1 and TRBJ2-7; 7 bases are shared with TRBD2. This CDR3 has 14 amino acids. The V gene's germline CDR1 is SGHRS and CDR2 YFSETQ. Losses at the gene ends were 7 bases for V and 0 bases for J; bases not matched to a gene: 7. CDR3 nucleotides: TGCGCCAGCGGGGGGGGATTTAGCTCCTACGAGCAGTACTTC. Its protein is CASGGGFSSYEQYF.

The chain is built from TRBV19 and TRBJ2-3; D assignment may be TRBD1 or TRBD2 (6 bases each). V was clipped by 3 bases and J by 6 bases, with 19 bases between them. This CDR3 has 16 residues. The V gene's germline CDR1 is LNHDA and CDR2 SQIVND (reference sequence). DNA for the CDR3: TGTGCCAGTAGTATGCTAGCTCAGAGGGGGGCGGATACGCAGTATTTT. Protein product: CASSMLAQRGADTQYF.

The chain is built from TRBV5-6 and TRBJ1-2; possible D gene TRBD1, 5 bases. The V end lost 0 bases, the J end lost 4 bases, and 7 bases lay between the germline ends. The length of the CDR3 is 13 residues. The germline CDR1 and CDR2 sequences are SGHDT and YYEEEE. CDR3 in amino acids: CASSLETVYGYTF. The DNA of the CDR3 is TGTGCCAGCAGCTTGGAGACAGTCTATGGCTACACCTTC.

The genes are TRBV5-1 and TRBJ1-6; TRBD1 matches 9 bases. Germline lookup yields CDR1 SGHRS and CDR2 YFSETQ. This CDR3 is built from 16 residues. V was clipped by 3 bases and J by 5 bases; unmatched bases: 6. The CDR3 DNA reads as TGCGCCAGCAGCTCGGGACAGGGAATTGATAATTCACCCCTCCACTTT. The encoded protein is CASSSGQGIDNSPLHF.

This sequence joins TRBV19 and TRBJ2-5, with D uncertain. In germline, CDR1 is LNHDA, CDR2 SQIVND (reference sequence). V lost 3 bases, J lost 1 base, and 9 bases lay in between. The CDR3 has 14 amino acids. DNA for the CDR3: TGTGCCAGTAGTATTACTGACACCCAAGAGACCCAGTACTTC. The encoded protein is CASSITDTQETQYF.

V usage is TRBV18 and J usage is TRBJ1-1; 8 bases are shared with TRBD1. The J segment lost 2 bases and the V segment lost 3 bases, leaving 5 bases of the junction unmatched. The CDR3 is 15 amino acids. Germline V gene sequence: CDR1 KGHSH, CDR2 LQKENI. This CDR3 is CASSPRQGTNTEAFF. The CDR3 DNA follows: TGTGCCAGCTCACCTAGACAGGGGACTAACACTGAAGCTTTCTTT.

The chain uses TRBV18 and TRBJ2-2; D possibly matches TRBD1 or TRBD2 (5 bases each). The V end lost 1 base, the J end lost 0 bases, and 15 bases lay between the germline ends. The CDR3 spans 18 residues. CDR1 is KGHSH, CDR2 LQKENI, per germline. CDR3: CASSPRVPGQANTGELFF. The CDR3 nucleotides read TGTGCCAGCTCACCACGGGTACCGGGGCAAGCGAACACCGGGGAGCTGTTTTTT.

This chain connects TRBV5-1 to TRBJ2-1; D is perhaps TRBD2 (5 bases). Trimming removed 0 bases at V and 4 bases at J, with 8 bases between. The germline V gene encodes CDR1 SGHRS and CDR2 YFSETQ. The CDR3 runs 14 residues. CDR3 residues: CASSLGGRYNEQFF. CDR3 bases: TGCGCCAGCAGCTTGGGAGGGAGATACAATGAGCAGTTCTTC.

The chain employs TRBV29-1 and TRBJ2-2, with no clear D. Germline V CDR1 and CDR2: SQVTM, ANQGSEA. V was cut by 4 bases and J by 4 bases, with 13 bases left in between. CDR3 length equals 14 residues. The DNA for the CDR3 is TGCAGCGTTGGATTAGGGTTGAGCACCGGGGAGCTGTTTTTT. The encoded protein is CSVGLGLSTGELFF.

This chain joins TRBV21-1 and TRBJ2-1; TRBD2, the D gene given by the table, was not confirmed from the DNA. TRBV21-1 counts as a pseudogene. The CDR3 consists of 20 residues. In nucleotides, the CDR3 is TGTGCCAGCAGGGACCGGCAGGGGGCGGCTAGCGGGAGGGCCATTAATGAGCAGTTCTTC. Translating gives CASRDRQGAASGRAINEQFF.

The gene calls are TRBV7-2 and TRBJ2-2; 9 bases fit TRBD2. Germline V gene data show CDR1 as SGHTA and CDR2 as FQGNSA. CDR3 length equals 15 residues. The V segment lost 5 bases and the J segment 6 bases; nucleotides outside the gene matches: 7. The DNA of the CDR3 is TGTGCCAGCAGCCCCTCTAGCGGGACCGCCGGGGAGCTGTTTTTT. This gives the protein CASSPSSGTAGELFF.

This clone was seen only a few times. V and J are TRBV7-9 and TRBJ2-7; the match to TRBD1 covers 8 bases. This CDR3 has 15 amino acids. Germline V gene data show CDR1 as SEHNR and CDR2 as FQNEAQ (reference sequence). Germline trimming cut 4 bases from V and 3 bases from J; bases unmatched to any gene: 8. CDR3: CASSWTRGPFYEQYF. The CDR3 bases are TGTGCCAGCAGCTGGACCAGGGGGCCTTTCTACGAGCAGTACTTC.

This chain connects TRBV23-1 to TRBJ2-3; 8 positions agree with TRBD2. TRBV23-1 falls under the ORF class, with uncertain function. V lost 2 bases, J lost 5 bases, and 0 bases stayed unmatched. This CDR3 region has 13 residues. CDR3 coding DNA: TGCGCCAGCAGTCAACTAGCGGGAGATACGCAGTATTTT. It is translated as CASSQLAGDTQYF.

This clone turned up a few times. The chain recombines TRBV7-2 with TRBJ2-7; TRBD2 matches 10 bases. Trimming at V came to 3 bases and at J to 0 bases, leaving 2 bases not matched to a gene. The CDR3 has 15 residues. CDR1 is SGHTA and CDR2 is FQGNSA in the germline V gene. CDR3 residues: CASSLRTSGSYEQYF. The CDR3 nucleotides read TGTGCCAGCAGCTTGAGGACTAGCGGCTCCTACGAGCAGTACTTC.

The chain links TRBV4-1 to TRBJ2-7; D is possibly TRBD2 (5 bases). Germline CDR1 MGHRA, CDR2 YSYEKL. The CDR3 has 14 amino acids. V was clipped by 3 bases and J by 0 bases, with 9 bases between them. The CDR3 loop is CASSHRAGSYEQYF. The DNA of the CDR3 is TGCGCCAGCAGCCATCGGGCGGGCTCCTACGAGCAGTACTTC.

This clone was detected only once. This sequence joins TRBV24-1 and TRBJ1-2; 7 positions match TRBD1. This CDR3 spans 15 amino acids. The trim removed 2 bases at V and 0 bases at J, leaving 2 bases unmatched. The germline V gene has CDR1 KGHDR and CDR2 SFDVKD. As DNA, the CDR3 is TGTGCCACCAGTGATTCGGGACAGACTAACTATGGCTACACCTTC. It is translated as CATSDSGQTNYGYTF.